This T cell receptor (beta chain) was identified in a study of T cells in Graves' hyperthyroidism and ophthalmopathy. This clonotype has at least ten counts. The antigen is not known. General study points: The model anticipated ophthalmopathy a median around six months pre-onset. A model built on 13 V-J features separated ophthalmopathy from stable hyperthyroidism. Expanded thyroid clonotypes (above 0.001) were mostly also found in blood.

It was uncontrolled infection, other autoimmune disease, pregnancy or lactation that excluded patients. Amplification of TCR beta CDR3 regions used RNA as the template. Researchers ran a first-round RT-PCR on the TCR CDR3 using the HTBI primer set. From the multiplex PCR reads, TCRdb called clonotypes with MiXCR, one entry per CDR3 protein. The profile covers roughly 500,000 distinct CDR3 sequences, with 35% to 50% appearing a single time and 35% to 50% taken by the ten largest. From germline, CDR1 is SNHLY and CDR2 FYNNEI. Trimming stripped 7 bases from V and 0 bases from J, with 9 bases between. The CDR3 is 13 amino acids.

Sequencing was carried out using peripheral blood or thyroid tissue (not recorded which). The chain recombines TRBV2 with TRBJ1-1, with D possibly TRBD1 on 5 matching bases. This receptor was identified in an adult woman with Graves' disease, either hyperthyroidism or ophthalmopathy (not recorded which). CDR3 coding DNA: TGTGCCAGCACGACAGAAATGAACACTGAAGCTTTCTTT. It codes for CASTTEMNTEAFF. Based on the CDR3 plus reference TRBV2 and TRBJ1-1, the full variable domain is EPEVTQTPSHQVTQMGQEVILRCVPISNHLYFYWYRQILGQKVEFLVSFYNNEISEKSEIFDDQFSVERPDGSNFTLKIRSTKLEDSAMYFCASTTEMNTEAFFGQGTRLTVV.